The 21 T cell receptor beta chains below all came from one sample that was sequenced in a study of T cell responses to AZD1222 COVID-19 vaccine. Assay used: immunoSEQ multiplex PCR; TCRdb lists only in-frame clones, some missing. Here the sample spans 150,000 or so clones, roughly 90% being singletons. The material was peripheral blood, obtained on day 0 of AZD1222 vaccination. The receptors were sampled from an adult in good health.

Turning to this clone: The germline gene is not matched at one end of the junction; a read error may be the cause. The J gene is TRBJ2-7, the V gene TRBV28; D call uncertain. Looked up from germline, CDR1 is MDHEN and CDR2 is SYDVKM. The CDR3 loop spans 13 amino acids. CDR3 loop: CASSLSDAYEQYF. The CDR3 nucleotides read TGTGCCAGCAGCTTATCCGATGCCTACGAGCAGTACTTC.

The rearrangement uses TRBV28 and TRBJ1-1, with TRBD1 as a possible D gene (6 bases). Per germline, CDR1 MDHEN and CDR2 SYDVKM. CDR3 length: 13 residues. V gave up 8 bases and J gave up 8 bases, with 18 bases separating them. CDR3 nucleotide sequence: TGTGCCAGCGGGGCCCAGGGGAAAGAAGAAGCTTTCTTT. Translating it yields CASGAQGKEEAFF.

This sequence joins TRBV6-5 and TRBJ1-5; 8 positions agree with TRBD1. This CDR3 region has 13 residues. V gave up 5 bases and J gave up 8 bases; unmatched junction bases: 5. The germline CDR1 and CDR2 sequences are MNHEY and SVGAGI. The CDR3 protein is CASSRNRGKPQHF. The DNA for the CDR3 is TGTGCCAGCAGTCGGAACAGGGGGAAGCCCCAGCATTTT.

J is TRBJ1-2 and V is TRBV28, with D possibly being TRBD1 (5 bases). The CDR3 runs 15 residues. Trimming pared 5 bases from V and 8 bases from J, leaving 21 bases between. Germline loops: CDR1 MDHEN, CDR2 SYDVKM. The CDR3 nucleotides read TGTGCCAGCAGTGCCCTCGCGGTCAGGGAAGGCGGCTACACCTTC. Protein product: CASSALAVREGGYTF.

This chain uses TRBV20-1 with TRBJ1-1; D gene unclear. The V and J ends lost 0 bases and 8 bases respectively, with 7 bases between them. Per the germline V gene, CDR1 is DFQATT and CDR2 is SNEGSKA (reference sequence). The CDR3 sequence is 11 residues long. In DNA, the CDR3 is TGCAGTGCTAGAGAGCTCACCGAAGCTTTCTTT. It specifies CSARELTEAFF.

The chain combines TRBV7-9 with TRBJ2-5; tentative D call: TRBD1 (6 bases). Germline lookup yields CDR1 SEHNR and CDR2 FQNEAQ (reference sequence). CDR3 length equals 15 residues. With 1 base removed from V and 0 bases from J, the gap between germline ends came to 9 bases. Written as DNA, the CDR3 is TGTGCCAGCAGCTTAGTCAGGGGAAACCAAGAGACCCAGTACTTC. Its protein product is CASSLVRGNQETQYF. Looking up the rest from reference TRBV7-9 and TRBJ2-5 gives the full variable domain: DTGVSQNPRHKITKRGQNVTFRCDPISEHNRLYWYRQTLGQGPEFLTYFQNEAQLEKSRLLSDRFSAERPKGSFSTLEIQRTEQGDSAMYLCASSLVRGNQETQYFGPGTRLLVL.

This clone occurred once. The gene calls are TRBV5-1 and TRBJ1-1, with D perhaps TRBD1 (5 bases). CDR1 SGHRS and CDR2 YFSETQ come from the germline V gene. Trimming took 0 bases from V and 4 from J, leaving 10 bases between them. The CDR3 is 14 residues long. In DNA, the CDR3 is TGCGCCAGCAGCTTGGGGCAGGGAGGCACTGAAGCTTTCTTT. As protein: CASSLGQGGTEAFF.

The CDR3 DNA reads as TGTGCCAGCAGCTTTTCTGTTGCGACAGGCCCTAATTCACCCCTCCACTTT. Translation gives CASSFSVATGPNSPLHF. The chain is built from TRBV7-2 and TRBJ1-6; D may be TRBD1 (6 bases). The CDR3 is 17 residues long. Germline values: CDR1 SGHTA, CDR2 FQGNSA. Trimming shortened V by 3 bases and J by 6 bases, and 18 bases separated the two germline ends.

CDR3 sequence: CASSVVPVDTEAFF. The CDR3 nucleotides are TGTGCCAGCAGCGTAGTCCCGGTGGACACTGAAGCTTTCTTT. The chain is built from TRBV9 and TRBJ1-1; D is unclear. The V gene lost 0 bases and the J gene lost 3 bases, with 9 bases spanning the gap. This CDR3 contains 14 residues. Germline-derived CDR1 and CDR2 are SGDLS and YYNGEE. Using reference TRBV9 and TRBJ1-1 for the parts outside the CDR3, the full variable domain is DSGVTQTPKHLITATGQRVTLRCSPRSGDLSVYWYQQSLDQGLQFLIQYYNGEERAKGNILERFSAQQFPDLHSELNLSSLELGDSALYFCASSVVPVDTEAFFGQGTRLTVV.

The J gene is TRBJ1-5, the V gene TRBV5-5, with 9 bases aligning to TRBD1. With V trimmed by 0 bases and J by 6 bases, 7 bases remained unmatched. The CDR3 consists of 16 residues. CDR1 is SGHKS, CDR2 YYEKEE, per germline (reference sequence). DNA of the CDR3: TGTGCCAGCAGCTTGGCACCGGGACAGGGTTTTCAGCCCCAGCATTTT. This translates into CASSLAPGQGFQPQHF.

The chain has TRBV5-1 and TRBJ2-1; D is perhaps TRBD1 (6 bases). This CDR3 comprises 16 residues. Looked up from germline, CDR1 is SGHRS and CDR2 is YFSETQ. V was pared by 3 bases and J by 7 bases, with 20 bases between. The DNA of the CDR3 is TGCGCCAGCAGCTACGGGGACACCCGCCGACGGAATGAGCAGTTCTTC. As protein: CASSYGDTRRRNEQFF.

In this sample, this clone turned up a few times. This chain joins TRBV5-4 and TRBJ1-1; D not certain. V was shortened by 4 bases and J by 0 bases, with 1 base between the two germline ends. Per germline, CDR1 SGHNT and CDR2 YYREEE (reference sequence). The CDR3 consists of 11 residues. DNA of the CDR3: TGTGCCAGCAGCATGAACACTGAAGCTTTCTTT. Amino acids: CASSMNTEAFF.

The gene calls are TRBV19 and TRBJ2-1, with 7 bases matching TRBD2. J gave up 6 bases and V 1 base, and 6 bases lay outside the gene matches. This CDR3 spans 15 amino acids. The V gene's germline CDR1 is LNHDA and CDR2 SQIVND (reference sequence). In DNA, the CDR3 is TGTGCCAGTAGTATAGCTTGGAGCGGGGTCAATGAGCAGTTCTTC. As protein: CASSIAWSGVNEQFF.

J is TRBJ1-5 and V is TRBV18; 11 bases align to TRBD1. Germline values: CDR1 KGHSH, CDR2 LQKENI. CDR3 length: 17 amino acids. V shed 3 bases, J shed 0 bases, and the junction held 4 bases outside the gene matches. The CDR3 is CASSPGTGGNSNQPQHF. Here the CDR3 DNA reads TGTGCCAGCTCACCGGGGACAGGGGGAAATAGCAATCAGCCCCAGCATTTT.

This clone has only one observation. The CDR3 reads CASSEDRDYGYTF. The DNA for the CDR3 is TGTGCCAGCAGCGAAGACAGAGACTATGGCTACACCTTC. This rearrangement joins TRBV7-9 to TRBJ1-2; TRBD1 might be the D (5 bases). Germline CDR1 and CDR2: SEHNR and FQNEAQ (reference sequence). The germline V and J ends were trimmed by 5 bases and 3 bases, with 10 bases remaining between them. This CDR3 spans 13 amino acids.

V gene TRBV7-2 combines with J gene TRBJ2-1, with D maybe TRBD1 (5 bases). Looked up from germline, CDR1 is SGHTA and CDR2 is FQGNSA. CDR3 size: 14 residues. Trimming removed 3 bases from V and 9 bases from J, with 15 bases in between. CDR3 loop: CASSFRDRPGEQFF. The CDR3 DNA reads TGTGCCAGCAGCTTCCGCGACAGACCGGGTGAGCAGTTCTTC.

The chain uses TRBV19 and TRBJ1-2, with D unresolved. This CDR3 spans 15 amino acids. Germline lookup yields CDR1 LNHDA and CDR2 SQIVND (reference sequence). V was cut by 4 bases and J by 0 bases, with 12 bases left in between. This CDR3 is CASSTAGPANYGYTF. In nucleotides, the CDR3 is TGTGCCAGTAGTACTGCAGGACCTGCTAACTATGGCTACACCTTC.

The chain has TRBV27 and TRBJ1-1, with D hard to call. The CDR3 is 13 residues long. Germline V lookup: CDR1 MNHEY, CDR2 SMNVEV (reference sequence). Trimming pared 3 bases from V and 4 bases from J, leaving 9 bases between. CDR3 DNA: TGTGCCAGCAGTTTTAAGGTTAGCACTGAAGCTTTCTTT. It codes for CASSFKVSTEAFF.

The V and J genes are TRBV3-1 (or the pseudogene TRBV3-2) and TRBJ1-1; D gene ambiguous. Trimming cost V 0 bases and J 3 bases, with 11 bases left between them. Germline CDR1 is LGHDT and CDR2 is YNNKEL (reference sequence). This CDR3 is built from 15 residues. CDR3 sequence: CASSQDRLLHTEAFF. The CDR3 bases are TGTGCCAGCAGCCAAGACAGGTTACTACACACTGAAGCTTTCTTT.

The CDR3: CASSAQASNYGYTF. In nucleotides, the CDR3 is TGTGCCAGCAGCGCACAGGCCTCTAACTATGGCTACACCTTC. The chain links TRBV7-2 to TRBJ1-2; possible D gene TRBD1, 5 bases. Per germline, CDR1 SGHTA and CDR2 FQGNSA. The CDR3 loop spans 14 amino acids. The V end lost 5 bases, the J end lost 0 bases, and 10 bases lay between the germline ends.

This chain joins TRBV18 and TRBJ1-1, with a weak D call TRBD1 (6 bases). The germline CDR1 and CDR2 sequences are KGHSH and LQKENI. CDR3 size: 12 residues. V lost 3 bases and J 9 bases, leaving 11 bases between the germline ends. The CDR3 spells CASSPLTGQAFF. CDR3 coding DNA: TGTGCCAGCTCACCGCTAACAGGGCAAGCTTTCTTT.